Listed below are T cell receptor beta chains from one sample, sequenced in a study of T cells in narcolepsy. Profiled with immunoSEQ multiplex PCR; TCRdb holds only in-frame clones, not every one. The sample contains over 30,000 clones, approximately 86% of which appear only once. The sample was CD45RA- memory CD4+ T cells from PBMCs. The receptors stem from a human donor with narcolepsy. Each CDR3 is given with its conserved first and last residue. A D gene is named only where the DNA matches it firmly. Where a row states a size, it is once, few, many or the class of an expanded clone; other rows omit it.

CAWSSGASGNTIYF	TGTGCCTGGAGTTCAGGGGCCTCTGGAAACACCATATATTTT	.	.	TRBJ1-3	TRBV30
CASSLQGRETQYF	TGCGCCAGCAGCTTGCAGGGACGGGAGACCCAGTACTTC	.	.	TRBJ2-5	TRBV5-1
CASSLDTSGRRAREQYF	TGCGCCAGCAGCTTGGATACTAGCGGGAGACGGGCTAGGGAGCAGTACTTC	.	TRBD2	TRBJ2-7	TRBV5-1
CATSSGRLGNTIYF	TGTGCCACCAGCAGCGGACGACTCGGAAACACCATATATTTT	.	.	TRBJ1-3	TRBV15
CAWSVVQGQSPLHF	TGTGCCTGGAGTGTAGTCCAGGGCCAATCACCCCTCCACTTT	.	.	TRBJ1-6	TRBV30
CASRLRPGNTIYF	TGTGCCAGCAGACTACGACCTGGAAACACCATATATTTT	.	.	TRBJ1-3	TRBV7-6
CASSIGPAGTGGEETQYF	TGTGCCAGTAGTATAGGCCCCGCCGGGACAGGGGGCGAAGAGACCCAGTACTTC	once	TRBD1	TRBJ2-5	TRBV19
CASATQGSPLHF	TGTGCCAGCGCCACCCAGGGGTCACCCCTCCACTTT	.	.	TRBJ1-6	TRBV27
CASSLVPRVRDNEQFF	TGTGCCAGCAGCTTAGTCCCCAGGGTAAGAGACAATGAGCAGTTCTTC	.	.	TRBJ2-1	TRBV11-2
CASSLDRMSGYTF	TGTGCCAGCAGCTTAGACAGGATGAGTGGCTACACCTTC	.	.	TRBJ1-2	TRBV7-8
CASSVKGYEQYF	TGTGCCAGCAGCGTTAAGGGGTACGAGCAGTACTTC	.	.	TRBJ2-7	TRBV13
CASSPGNTNEKLFF	TGTGCCAGCAGCCCTGGCAATACTAATGAAAAACTGTTTTTT	.	.	TRBJ1-4	TRBV7-2
CAISESTPGQHQPQHF	TGTGCCATCAGTGAGTCCACTCCGGGACAGCATCAGCCCCAGCATTTT	.	TRBD1	TRBJ1-5	TRBV10-3
CASSQDSGLAGGQFF	TGCGCCAGCAGCCAAGACTCTGGACTAGCGGGAGGGCAGTTCTTC	.	TRBD2	TRBJ2-1	TRBV4-3
CASSFLITEAFF	TGTGCCAGCAGTTTTCTCATCACTGAAGCTTTCTTT	.	.	TRBJ1-1	TRBV6-5
CASSLLTGGDGYTF	TGTGCCAGCAGTTTACTGACAGGGGGGGATGGCTACACCTTC	few	TRBD1	TRBJ1-2	TRBV28